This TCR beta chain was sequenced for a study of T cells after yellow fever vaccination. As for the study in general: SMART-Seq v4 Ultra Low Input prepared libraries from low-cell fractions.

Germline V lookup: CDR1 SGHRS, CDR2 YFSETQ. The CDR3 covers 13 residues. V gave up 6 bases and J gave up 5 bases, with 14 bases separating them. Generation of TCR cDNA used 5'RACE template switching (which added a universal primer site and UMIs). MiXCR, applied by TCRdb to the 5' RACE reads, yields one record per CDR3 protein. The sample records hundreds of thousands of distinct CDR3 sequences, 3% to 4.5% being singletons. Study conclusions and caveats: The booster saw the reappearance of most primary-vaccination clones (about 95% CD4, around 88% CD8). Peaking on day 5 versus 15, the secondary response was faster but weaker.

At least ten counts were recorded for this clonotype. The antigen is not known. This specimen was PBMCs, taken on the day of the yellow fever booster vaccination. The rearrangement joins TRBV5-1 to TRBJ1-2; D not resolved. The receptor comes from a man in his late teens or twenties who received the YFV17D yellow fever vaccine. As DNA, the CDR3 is TGCGCCAGCACCAGTATCGGAGATTATGGCTACACCTTC. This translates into CASTSIGDYGYTF.